The 13 T cell receptor beta chains in this list originate from one sample, sequenced in a study of cytomegalovirus exposure and HLA in healthy donors. With 60 Vbeta and 13 Jbeta primers, the PCR was carried out. Some clones are missing from TCRdb's copy, which holds only in-frame ones; the method was immunoSEQ multiplex PCR. The sample includes 150,000 to 200,000 clones, about 80% of them seen just once. The sample comprised PBMCs. These receptors all come from a woman aged 25 to 39 in good health and CMV-seronegative.

The J gene is TRBJ2-1, the V gene TRBV9; TRBD1 aligns across 8 bases. The V gene's germline CDR1 is SGDLS and CDR2 YYNGEE. The V gene end was trimmed by 0 bases and the J gene end by 7 bases; junction bases not matched to a gene: 6. This CDR3 spans 15 amino acids. In DNA form, the CDR3 reads TGTGCCAGCAGCGTAGTCGGGACAGGTAGAAATGAGCAGTTCTTC. Protein: CASSVVGTGRNEQFF.

The chain is built from TRBV6-1 and TRBJ2-2, with D possibly TRBD2 on 7 matching bases. The germline gives CDR1 MNHNS, CDR2 SASEGT. This CDR3 is 15 amino acids long. V was shortened by 6 bases and J by 3 bases, with 14 bases between the two germline ends. CDR3: CASRGGLLDTGELFF. CDR3 nucleotide sequence: TGTGCCAGCAGGGGGGGGCTCCTGGACACCGGGGAGCTGTTTTTT.

The V and J genes are TRBV28 and TRBJ2-7, with D perhaps matching TRBD1 (6 bases). Per germline, CDR1 MDHEN and CDR2 SYDVKM. The CDR3 consists of 13 residues. V lost 7 bases and J lost 4, with 14 bases in between. The CDR3 reads CASTRLGGYEQYF. CDR3 nucleotides: TGTGCCAGCACTAGGCTAGGGGGTTACGAGCAGTACTTC.

The count of this clone is one. The chain links TRBV6-1 to TRBJ2-2; TRBD2 matches at 10 bases. Trimming at V came to 3 bases and at J to 4 bases, leaving 2 bases not matched to a gene. The CDR3 runs 15 residues. In germline, CDR1 is MNHNS, CDR2 SASEGT. The CDR3 region has the DNA TGTGCCAGCAGTGAGAGCGGGAGGGCCACCGGGGAGCTGTTTTTT. It codes for CASSESGRATGELFF.

The chain joins TRBV27 to TRBJ2-7; 9 bases are shared with TRBD1. The V gene's germline CDR1 is MNHEY and CDR2 SMNVEV (reference sequence). The V segment lost 4 bases and the J segment 5 bases; nucleotides outside the gene matches: 9. This CDR3 spans 15 amino acids. The CDR3 nucleotides read TGTGCCAGCAGTTATCCGGGACAGGGAACACACGAGCAGTACTTC. It yields the protein CASSYPGQGTHEQYF.

The CDR3 DNA reads as TGTGCCAGCAGTTGCCTAGCATGCGAGCAGTACTTC. Its protein product is CASSCLACEQYF. The chain carries TRBV6-5 and TRBJ2-7, with a tentative D call TRBD2 (5 bases). V shed 4 bases and J shed 6 bases, with 10 bases lying between them. Per germline, CDR1 MNHEY and CDR2 SVGAGI. CDR3 length: 12 residues.

CDR3 sequence: CASRTGDSYEQYF. In nucleotides, the CDR3 is TGTGCCAGCAGGACAGGGGATTCCTACGAGCAGTACTTC. The rearrangement uses TRBV6-6 and TRBJ2-7; 8 positions agree with TRBD1. The CDR3 has 13 residues. Germline trimming cut 6 bases from V and 1 base from J; bases unmatched to any gene: 2. CDR1 and CDR2 (germline): MNHNY, SVGAGI (reference sequence).

V is TRBV6-6 and J is TRBJ2-1, with D possibly being TRBD2 (5 bases). Trimming left V 6 bases short and J 6 bases short, with 21 bases between. Germline V CDR1 and CDR2: MNHNY, SVGAGI (reference sequence). The CDR3 runs to 16 residues. The CDR3: CASSPLGLYLSNEQFF. As DNA, the CDR3 is TGTGCCAGCAGCCCCCTAGGACTGTACCTCAGCAATGAGCAGTTCTTC.

This chain joins TRBV10-2 and TRBJ2-3; D possibly corresponds to TRBD2 (5 bases). V shed 7 bases and J shed 6 bases, with 17 bases lying between them. Germline lookup yields CDR1 WSHSY and CDR2 SAAADI. The CDR3 sequence is 14 residues long. The CDR3, as DNA: TGCGCCAGCAAACACCTCTCTTCGGGGGATACGCAGTATTTT. Its protein product is CASKHLSSGDTQYF.

This clone was observed a few times. The chain employs TRBV9 and TRBJ1-5; unclear D gene. This CDR3 has 15 residues. Germline CDR1 and CDR2: SGDLS and YYNGEE. Trimming left V 2 bases short and J 6 bases short, with 15 bases between. The CDR3 loop reads CASSVSGESRQPQHF. DNA of the CDR3: TGTGCCAGCAGCGTCTCCGGGGAATCGCGTCAGCCCCAGCATTTT.

This chain connects TRBV5-1 to TRBJ2-7; 11 bases line up with TRBD2. The CDR3 loop spans 16 amino acids. Trimming at V came to 1 base and at J to 3 bases, leaving 6 bases not matched to a gene. The germline V gene has CDR1 SGHRS and CDR2 YFSETQ. As DNA, the CDR3 is TGCGCCAGCAGCTTGTCGGCTAGCGGGGGGATCTACGAGCAGTACTTC. This sequence encodes CASSLSASGGIYEQYF.

The chain combines TRBV27 with TRBJ1-5; 7 positions agree with TRBD1. The V and J ends lost 0 bases and 7 bases, in that order; junction bases with no gene match: 6. The CDR3 is 15 amino acids. Germline V gene lookup returns CDR1 MNHEY and CDR2 SMNVEV (reference sequence). The CDR3 loop is CASSLSPTGVQPQHF. The CDR3 DNA reads TGTGCCAGCAGTTTATCCCCCACAGGGGTCCAGCCCCAGCATTTT.

In its sample, this clone was seen a few times. The chain links TRBV2 to TRBJ2-5; 11 bases are a match to TRBD2. The CDR3 contains 16 residues. The germline CDR1 and CDR2 sequences are SNHLY and FYNNEI. V shed 4 bases, J shed 5 bases, and the junction held 9 bases outside the gene matches. The CDR3, as DNA: TGTGCCAGCAGTGGTTCTAGCGGGGGGATCGCGGAGACCCAGTACTTC. Translation: CASSGSSGGIAETQYF. Based on the CDR3 plus reference TRBV2 and TRBJ2-5, the full variable domain is EPEVTQTPSHQVTQMGQEVILRCVPISNHLYFYWYRQILGQKVEFLVSFYNNEISEKSEIFDDQFSVERPDGSNFTLKIRSTKLEDSAMYFCASSGSSGGIAETQYFGPGTRLLVL.